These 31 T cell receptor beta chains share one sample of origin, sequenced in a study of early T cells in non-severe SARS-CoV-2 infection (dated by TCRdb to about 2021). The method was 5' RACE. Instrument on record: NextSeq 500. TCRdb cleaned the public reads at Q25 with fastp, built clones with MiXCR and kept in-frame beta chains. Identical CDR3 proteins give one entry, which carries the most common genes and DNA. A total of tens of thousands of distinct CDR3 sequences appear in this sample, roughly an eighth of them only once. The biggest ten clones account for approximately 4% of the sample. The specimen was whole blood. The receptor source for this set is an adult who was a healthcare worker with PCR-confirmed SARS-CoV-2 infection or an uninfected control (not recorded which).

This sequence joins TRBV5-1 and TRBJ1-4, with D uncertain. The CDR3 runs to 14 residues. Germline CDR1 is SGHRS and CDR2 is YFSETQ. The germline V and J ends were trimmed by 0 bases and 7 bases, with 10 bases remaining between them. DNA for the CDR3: TGCGCCAGCAGCTTGGGACACCCCCCTGAAAAACTGTTTTTT. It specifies CASSLGHPPEKLFF.

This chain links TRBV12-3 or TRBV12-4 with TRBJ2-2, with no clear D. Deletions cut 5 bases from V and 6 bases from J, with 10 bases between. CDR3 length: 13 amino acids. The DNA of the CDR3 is TGTGCCAGCAGTCAAAGTACTCCCGGGGAGCTGTTTTTT. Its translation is CASSQSTPGELFF.

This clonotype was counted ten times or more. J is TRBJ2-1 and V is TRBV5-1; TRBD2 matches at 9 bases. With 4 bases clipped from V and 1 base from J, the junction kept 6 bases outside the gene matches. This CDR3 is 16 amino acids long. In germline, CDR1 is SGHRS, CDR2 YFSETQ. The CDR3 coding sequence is TGCGCCAGCAGCCCCCCTACTAGCGGGTCCTACAATGAGCAGTTCTTC. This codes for CASSPPTSGSYNEQFF. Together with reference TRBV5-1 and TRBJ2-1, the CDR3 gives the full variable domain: KAGVTQTPRYLIKTRGQQVTLSCSPISGHRSVSWYQQTPGQGLQFLFEYFSETQRNKGNFPGRFSGRQFSNSRSEMNVSTLELGDSALYLCASSPPTSGSYNEQFFGPGTRLTVL.

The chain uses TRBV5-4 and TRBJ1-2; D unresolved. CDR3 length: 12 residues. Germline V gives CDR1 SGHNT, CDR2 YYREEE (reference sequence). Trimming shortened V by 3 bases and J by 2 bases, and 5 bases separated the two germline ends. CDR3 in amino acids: CASSSINYGYTF. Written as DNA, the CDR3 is TGTGCCAGCAGCTCTATAAACTATGGCTACACCTTC.

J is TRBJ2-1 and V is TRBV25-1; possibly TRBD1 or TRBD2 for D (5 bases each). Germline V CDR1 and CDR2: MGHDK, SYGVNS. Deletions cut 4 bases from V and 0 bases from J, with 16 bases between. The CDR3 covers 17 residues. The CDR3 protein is CASSGDPPQSSYNEQFF. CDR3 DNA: TGTGCCAGCAGTGGGGACCCCCCTCAGAGCTCCTACAATGAGCAGTTCTTC.

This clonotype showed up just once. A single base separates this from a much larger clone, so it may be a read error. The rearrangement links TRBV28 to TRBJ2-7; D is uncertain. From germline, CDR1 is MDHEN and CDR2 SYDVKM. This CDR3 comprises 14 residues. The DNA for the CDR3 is TGTGCCAGCAGATTATTGCCGCCCCTAGGGAAGCAGTACTTC. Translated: CASRLLPPLGKQYF.

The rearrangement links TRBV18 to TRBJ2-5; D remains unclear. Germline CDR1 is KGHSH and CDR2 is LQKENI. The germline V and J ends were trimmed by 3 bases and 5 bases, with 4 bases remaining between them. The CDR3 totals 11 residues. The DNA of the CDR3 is TGTGCCAGCTCACCGGCCGAGACCCAGTACTTC. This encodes CASSPAETQYF.

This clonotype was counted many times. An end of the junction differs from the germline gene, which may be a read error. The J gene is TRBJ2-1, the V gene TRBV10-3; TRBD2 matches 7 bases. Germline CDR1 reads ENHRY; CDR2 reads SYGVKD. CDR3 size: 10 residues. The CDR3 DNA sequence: TGTGCCATCAGTGAGAACGGGGGGACCTTC. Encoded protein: CAISENGGTF.

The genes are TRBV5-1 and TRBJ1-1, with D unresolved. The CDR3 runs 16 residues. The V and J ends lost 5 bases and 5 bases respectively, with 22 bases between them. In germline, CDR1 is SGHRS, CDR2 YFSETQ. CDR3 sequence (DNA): TGCGCCAGCAGTCGGCCCCACGCAGGCGGAGGGACTGAAGCTTTCTTT. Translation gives CASSRPHAGGGTEAFF.

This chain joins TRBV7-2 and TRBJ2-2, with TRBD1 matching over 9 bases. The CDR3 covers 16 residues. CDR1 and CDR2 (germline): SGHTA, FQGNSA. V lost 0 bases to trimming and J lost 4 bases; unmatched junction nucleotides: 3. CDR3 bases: TGTGCCAGCAGCTTAGCAGGACAGGGGACCACCGGGGAGCTGTTTTTT. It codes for CASSLAGQGTTGELFF. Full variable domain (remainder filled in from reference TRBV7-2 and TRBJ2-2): GAGVSQSPSNKVTEKGKDVELRCDPISGHTALYWYRQSLGQGLEFLIYFQGNSAPDKSGLPSDRFSAERTGGSVSTLTIQRTQQEDSAVYLCASSLAGQGTTGELFFGEGSRLTVL.

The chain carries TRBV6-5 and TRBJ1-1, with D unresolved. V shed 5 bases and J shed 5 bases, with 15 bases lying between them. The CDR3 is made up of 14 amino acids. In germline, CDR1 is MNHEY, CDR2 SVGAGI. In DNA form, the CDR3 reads TGTGCCAGCAGTCCGGTGGGCTTTGGAACTGAAGCTTTCTTT. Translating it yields CASSPVGFGTEAFF.

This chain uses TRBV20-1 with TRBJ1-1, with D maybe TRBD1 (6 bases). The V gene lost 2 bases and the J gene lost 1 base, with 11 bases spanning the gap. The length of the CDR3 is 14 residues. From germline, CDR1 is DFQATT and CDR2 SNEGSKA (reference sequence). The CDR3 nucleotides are TGCAGTGCTAGATGGGGGCAACCGAACACTGAAGCTTTCTTT. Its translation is CSARWGQPNTEAFF.

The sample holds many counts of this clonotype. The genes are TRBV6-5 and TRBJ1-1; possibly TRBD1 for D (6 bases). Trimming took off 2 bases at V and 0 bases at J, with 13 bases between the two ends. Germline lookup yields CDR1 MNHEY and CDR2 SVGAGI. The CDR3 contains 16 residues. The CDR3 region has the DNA TGTGCCAGCAGTTACCAGTGGCAGGGGCTGAACACTGAAGCTTTCTTT. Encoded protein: CASSYQWQGLNTEAFF.

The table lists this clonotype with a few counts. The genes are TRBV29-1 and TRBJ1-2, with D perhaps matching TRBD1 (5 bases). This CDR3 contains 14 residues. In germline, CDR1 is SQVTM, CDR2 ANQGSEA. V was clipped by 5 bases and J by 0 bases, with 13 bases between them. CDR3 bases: TGCAGCGTTCATAGGGGCTTTACTAACTATGGCTACACCTTC. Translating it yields CSVHRGFTNYGYTF.

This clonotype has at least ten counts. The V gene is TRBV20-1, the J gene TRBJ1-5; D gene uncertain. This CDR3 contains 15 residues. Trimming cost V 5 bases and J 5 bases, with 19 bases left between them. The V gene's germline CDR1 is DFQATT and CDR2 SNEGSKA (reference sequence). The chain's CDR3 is CSAAIAGGLDQPQHF. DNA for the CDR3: TGCAGTGCTGCGATTGCAGGAGGTTTGGATCAGCCCCAGCATTTT.

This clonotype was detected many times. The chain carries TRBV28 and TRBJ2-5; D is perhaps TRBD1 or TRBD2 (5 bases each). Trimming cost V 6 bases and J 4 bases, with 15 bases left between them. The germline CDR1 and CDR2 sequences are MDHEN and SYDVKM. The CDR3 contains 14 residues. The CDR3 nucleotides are TGTGCCAGCAGCACCCCAGTGAGGGGAGAGACCCAGTACTTC. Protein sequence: CASSTPVRGETQYF.

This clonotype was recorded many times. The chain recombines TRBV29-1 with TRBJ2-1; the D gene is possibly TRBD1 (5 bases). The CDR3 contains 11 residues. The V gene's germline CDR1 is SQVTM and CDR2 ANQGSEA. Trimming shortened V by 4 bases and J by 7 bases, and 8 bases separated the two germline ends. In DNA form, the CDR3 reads TGCAGCGTTGGTGCAGGGAATGAGCAGTTCTTC. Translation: CSVGAGNEQFF.

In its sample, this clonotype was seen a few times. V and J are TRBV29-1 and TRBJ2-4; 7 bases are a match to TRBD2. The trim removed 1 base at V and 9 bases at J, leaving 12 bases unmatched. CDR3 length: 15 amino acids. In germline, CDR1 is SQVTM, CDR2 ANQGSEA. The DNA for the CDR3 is TGCAGCGTTGAAGGGCTCAGGGAGGGGTCGGGCATTCAGTACTTC. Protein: CSVEGLREGSGIQYF.

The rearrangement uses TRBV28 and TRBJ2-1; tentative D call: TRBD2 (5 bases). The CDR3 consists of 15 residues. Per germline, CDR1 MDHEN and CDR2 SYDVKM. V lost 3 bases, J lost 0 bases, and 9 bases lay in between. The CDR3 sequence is CASSFAGSSYNEQFF. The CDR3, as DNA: TGTGCCAGCAGTTTCGCGGGCAGCTCCTACAATGAGCAGTTCTTC.

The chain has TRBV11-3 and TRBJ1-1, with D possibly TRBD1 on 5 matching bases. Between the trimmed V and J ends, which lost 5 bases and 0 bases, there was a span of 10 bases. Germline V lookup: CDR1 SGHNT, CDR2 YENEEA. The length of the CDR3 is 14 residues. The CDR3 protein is CASSRGTMNTEAFF. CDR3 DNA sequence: TGTGCCAGCAGCCGGGGCACCATGAACACTGAAGCTTTCTTT.

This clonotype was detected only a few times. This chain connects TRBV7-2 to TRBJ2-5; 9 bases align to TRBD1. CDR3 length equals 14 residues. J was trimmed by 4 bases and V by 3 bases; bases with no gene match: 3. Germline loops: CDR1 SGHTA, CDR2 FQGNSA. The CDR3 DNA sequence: TGTGCCAGCAGCTTGGACAGGGGTCGAGAGACCCAGTACTTC. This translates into CASSLDRGRETQYF.

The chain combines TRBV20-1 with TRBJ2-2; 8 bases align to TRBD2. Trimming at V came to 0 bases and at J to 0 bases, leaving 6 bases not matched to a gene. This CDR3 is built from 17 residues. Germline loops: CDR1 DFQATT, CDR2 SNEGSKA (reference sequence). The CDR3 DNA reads TGCAGTGCTAGAGATAGCGGGACATTAGCGAACACCGGGGAGCTGTTTTTT. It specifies CSARDSGTLANTGELFF.

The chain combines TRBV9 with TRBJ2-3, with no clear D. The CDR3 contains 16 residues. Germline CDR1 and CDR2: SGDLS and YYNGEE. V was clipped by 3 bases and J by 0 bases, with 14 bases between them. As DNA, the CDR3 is TGTGCCAGCAGCGCGACTCCGGACGGAAGCACAGATACGCAGTATTTT. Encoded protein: CASSATPDGSTDTQYF.

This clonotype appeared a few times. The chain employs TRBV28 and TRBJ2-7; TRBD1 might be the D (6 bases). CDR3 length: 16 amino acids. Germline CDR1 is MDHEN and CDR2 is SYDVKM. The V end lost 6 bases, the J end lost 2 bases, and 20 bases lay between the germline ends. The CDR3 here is CASRETSGVSPYEQYF. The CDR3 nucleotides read TGTGCCAGCAGGGAGACCTCAGGGGTTAGCCCCTACGAGCAGTACTTC.

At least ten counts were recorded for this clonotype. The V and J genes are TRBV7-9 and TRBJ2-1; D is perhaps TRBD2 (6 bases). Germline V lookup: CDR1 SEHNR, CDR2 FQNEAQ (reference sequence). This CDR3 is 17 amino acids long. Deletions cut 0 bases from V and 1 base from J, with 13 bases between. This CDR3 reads CASSLARGGTSYNEQFF. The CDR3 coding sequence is TGTGCCAGCAGCTTAGCAAGGGGCGGGACTTCCTACAATGAGCAGTTCTTC.

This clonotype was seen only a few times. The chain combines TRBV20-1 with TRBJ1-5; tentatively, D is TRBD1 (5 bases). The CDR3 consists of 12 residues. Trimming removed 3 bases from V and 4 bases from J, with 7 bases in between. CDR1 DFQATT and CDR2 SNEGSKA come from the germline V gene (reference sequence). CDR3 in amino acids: CSASQGNQPQHF. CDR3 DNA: TGCAGTGCTAGCCAGGGTAATCAGCCCCAGCATTTT.

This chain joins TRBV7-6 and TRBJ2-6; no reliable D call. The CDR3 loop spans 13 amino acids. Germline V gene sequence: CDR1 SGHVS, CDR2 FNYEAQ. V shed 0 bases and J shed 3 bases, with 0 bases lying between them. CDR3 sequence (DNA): TGTGCCAGCAGCTTAGCTGGGGCCAACGTCCTGACTTTC. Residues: CASSLAGANVLTF.

The CDR3 loop reads CASSLSMGHNNEQFF. DNA for the CDR3: TGTGCCAGCAGCTTAAGTATGGGGCACAACAATGAGCAGTTCTTC. The chain uses TRBV7-6 and TRBJ2-1, with D maybe TRBD1 (5 bases). Germline CDR1 reads SGHVS; CDR2 reads FNYEAQ. The V end lost 2 bases, the J end lost 5 bases, and 13 bases lay between the germline ends. This CDR3 has 15 residues.

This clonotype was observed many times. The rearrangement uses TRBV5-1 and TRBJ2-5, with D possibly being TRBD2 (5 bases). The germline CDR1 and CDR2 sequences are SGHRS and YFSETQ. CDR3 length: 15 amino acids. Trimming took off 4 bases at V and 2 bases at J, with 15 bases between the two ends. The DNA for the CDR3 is TGCGCCAGCAGCGTACTCCGGACTTCGCAAGAGACCCAGTACTTC. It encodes CASSVLRTSQETQYF.

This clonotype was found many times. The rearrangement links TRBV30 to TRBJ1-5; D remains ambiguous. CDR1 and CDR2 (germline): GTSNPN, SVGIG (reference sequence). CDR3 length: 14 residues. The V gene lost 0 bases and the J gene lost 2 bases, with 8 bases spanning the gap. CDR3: CAWSVGLGNQPQHF. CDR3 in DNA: TGTGCCTGGAGTGTAGGACTGGGCAATCAGCCCCAGCATTTT. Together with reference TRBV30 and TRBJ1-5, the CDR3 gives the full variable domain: SQTIHQWPATLVQPVGSPLSLECTVEGTSNPNLYWYRQAAGRGLQLLFYSVGIGQISSEVPQNLSASRPQDRQFILSSKKLLLSDSGFYLCAWSVGLGNQPQHFGDGTRLSIL.

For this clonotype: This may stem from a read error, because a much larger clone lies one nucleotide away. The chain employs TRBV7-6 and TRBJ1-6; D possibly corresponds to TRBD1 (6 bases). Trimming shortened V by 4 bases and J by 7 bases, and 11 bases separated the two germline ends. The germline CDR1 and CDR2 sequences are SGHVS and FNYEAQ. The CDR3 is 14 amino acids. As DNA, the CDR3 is TGTGCCAGCAGCTGGACAGTGAGGAATTCACCCCTCCACTTT. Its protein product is CASSWTVRNSPLHF.